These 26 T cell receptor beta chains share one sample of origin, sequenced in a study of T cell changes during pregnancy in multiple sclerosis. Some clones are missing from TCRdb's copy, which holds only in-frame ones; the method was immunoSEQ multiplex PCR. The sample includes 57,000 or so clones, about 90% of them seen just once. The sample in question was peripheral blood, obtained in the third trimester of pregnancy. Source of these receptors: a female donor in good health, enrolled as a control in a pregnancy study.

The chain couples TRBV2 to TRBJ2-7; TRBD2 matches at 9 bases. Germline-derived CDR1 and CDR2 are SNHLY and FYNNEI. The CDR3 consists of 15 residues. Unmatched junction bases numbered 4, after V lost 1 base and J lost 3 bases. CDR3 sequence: CASSEGLAGVYEQYF. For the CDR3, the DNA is TGTGCCAGCAGTGAAGGGTTAGCGGGAGTCTACGAGCAGTACTTC.

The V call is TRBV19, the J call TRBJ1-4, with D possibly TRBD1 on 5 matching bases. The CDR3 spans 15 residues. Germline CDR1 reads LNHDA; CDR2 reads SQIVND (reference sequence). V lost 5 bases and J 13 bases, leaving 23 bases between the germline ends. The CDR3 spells CASSPSPQGTLRLFF. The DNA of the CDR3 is TGTGCCAGTAGTCCAAGCCCTCAGGGCACATTAAGACTGTTTTTT.

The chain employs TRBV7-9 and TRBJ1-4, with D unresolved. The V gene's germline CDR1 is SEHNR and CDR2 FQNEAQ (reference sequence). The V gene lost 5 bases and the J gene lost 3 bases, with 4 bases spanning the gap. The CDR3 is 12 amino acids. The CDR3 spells CASSVANEKLFF. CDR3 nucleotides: TGTGCCAGCAGCGTCGCTAATGAAAAACTGTTTTTT.

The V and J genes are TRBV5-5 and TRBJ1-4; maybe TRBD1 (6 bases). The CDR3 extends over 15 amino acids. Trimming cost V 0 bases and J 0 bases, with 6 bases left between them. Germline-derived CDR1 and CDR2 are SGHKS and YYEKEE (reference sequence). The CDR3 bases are TGTGCCAGCAGCTTGGACAGGGCAACTAATGAAAAACTGTTTTTT. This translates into CASSLDRATNEKLFF. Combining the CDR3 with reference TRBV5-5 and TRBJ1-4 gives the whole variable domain DAGVTQSPTHLIKTRGQQVTLRCSPISGHKSVSWYQQVLGQGPQFIFQYYEKEERGRGNFPDRFSARQFPNYSSELNVNALLLGDSALYLCASSLDRATNEKLFFGSGTQLSVL.

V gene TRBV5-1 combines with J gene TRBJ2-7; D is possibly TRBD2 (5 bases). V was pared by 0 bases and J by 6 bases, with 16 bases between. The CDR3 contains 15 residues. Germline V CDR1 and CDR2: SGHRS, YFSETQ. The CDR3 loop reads CASSLADNLRGEQYF. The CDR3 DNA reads TGCGCCAGCAGCTTGGCCGACAACCTCCGGGGCGAGCAGTACTTC.

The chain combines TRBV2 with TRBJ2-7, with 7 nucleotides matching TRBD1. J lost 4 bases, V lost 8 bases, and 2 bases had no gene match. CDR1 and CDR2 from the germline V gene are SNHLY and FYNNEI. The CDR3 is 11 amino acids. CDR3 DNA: TGTGCCAGCCGACAGGGATACGAGCAGTACTTC. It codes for CASRQGYEQYF.

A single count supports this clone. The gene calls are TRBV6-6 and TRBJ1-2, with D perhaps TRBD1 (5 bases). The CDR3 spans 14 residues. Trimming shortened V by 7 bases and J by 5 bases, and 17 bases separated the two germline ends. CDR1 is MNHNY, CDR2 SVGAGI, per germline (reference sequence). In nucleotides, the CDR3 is TGTGCCAGCACCCAATCCGAACGGGGGTATGGCTACACCTTC. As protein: CASTQSERGYGYTF.

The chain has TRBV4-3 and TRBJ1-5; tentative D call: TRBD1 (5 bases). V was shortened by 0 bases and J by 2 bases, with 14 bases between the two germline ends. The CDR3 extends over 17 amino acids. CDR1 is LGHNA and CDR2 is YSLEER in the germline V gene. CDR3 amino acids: CASSQETSGFGNQPQHF. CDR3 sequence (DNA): TGCGCCAGCAGCCAAGAGACGTCAGGGTTTGGCAATCAGCCCCAGCATTTT.

The CDR3 DNA reads TGTGCCAGCAGCGTAGAAGGGGGCGGTGAAAAACTGTTTTTT. This gives the protein CASSVEGGGEKLFF. The chain is built from TRBV9 and TRBJ1-4; 7 bases are shared with TRBD1. Germline lookup yields CDR1 SGDLS and CDR2 YYNGEE. CDR3 length equals 14 residues. Trimming at V came to 0 bases and at J to 7 bases, leaving 3 bases not matched to a gene.

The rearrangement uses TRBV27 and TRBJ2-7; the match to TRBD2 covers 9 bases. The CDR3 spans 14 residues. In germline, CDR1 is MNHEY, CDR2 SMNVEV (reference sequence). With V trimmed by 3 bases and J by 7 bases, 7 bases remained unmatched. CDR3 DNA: TGTGCCAGCAGTTTGGGGACTAGCCCCAAGGAGCAGTACTTC. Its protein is CASSLGTSPKEQYF.

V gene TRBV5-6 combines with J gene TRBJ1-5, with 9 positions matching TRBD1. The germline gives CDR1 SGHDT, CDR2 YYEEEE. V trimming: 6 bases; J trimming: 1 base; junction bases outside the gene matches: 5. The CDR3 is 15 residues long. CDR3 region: CASTNRGPSNQPQHF. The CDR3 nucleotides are TGTGCCAGCACCAACAGGGGGCCCAGCAATCAGCCCCAGCATTTT.

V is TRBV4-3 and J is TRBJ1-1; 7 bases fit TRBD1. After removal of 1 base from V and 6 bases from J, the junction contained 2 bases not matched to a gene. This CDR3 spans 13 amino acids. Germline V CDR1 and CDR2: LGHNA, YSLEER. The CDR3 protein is CASSQGQGAEAFF. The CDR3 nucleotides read TGCGCCAGCAGCCAAGGACAGGGCGCTGAAGCTTTCTTT.

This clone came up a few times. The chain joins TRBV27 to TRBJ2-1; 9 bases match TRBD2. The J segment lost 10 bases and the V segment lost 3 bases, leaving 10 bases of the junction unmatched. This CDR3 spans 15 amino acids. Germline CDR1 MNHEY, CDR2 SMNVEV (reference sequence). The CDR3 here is CASSFGLAGFGEQFF. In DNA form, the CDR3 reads TGTGCCAGCAGTTTCGGGCTAGCGGGATTTGGCGAGCAGTTCTTC.

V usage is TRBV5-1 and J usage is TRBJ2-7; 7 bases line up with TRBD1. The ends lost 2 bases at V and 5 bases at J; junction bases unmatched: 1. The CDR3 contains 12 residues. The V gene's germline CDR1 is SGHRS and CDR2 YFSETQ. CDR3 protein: CASSLTGDEQYF. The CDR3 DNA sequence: TGCGCCAGCAGCTTAACAGGGGACGAGCAGTACTTC.

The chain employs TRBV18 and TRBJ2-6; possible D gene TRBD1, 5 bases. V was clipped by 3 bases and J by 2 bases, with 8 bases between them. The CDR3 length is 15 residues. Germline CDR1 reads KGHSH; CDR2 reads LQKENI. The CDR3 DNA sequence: TGTGCCAGCTCACCCGGACACGCTGGGGCCAACGTCCTGACTTTC. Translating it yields CASSPGHAGANVLTF.

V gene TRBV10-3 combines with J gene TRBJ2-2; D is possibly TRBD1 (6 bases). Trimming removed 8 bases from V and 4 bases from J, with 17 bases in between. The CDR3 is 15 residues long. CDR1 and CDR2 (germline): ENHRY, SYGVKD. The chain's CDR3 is CAISFFEGVTGELFF. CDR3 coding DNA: TGTGCCATCTCCTTTTTTGAGGGGGTCACCGGGGAGCTGTTTTTT.

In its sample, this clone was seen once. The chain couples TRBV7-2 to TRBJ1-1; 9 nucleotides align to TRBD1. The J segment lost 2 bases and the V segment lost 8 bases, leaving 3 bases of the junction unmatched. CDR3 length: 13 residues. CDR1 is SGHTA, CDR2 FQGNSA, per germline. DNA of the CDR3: TGTGCCAGCCGGGACAGGGCCAACACTGAAGCTTTCTTT. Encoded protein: CASRDRANTEAFF.

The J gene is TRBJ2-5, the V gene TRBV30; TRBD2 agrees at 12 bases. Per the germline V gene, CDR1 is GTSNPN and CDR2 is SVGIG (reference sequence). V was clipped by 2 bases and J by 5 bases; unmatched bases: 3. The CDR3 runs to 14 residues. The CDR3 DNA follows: TGTGCCTGGAGTAGGACTAGCGGGACGGAGACCCAGTACTTC. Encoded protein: CAWSRTSGTETQYF.

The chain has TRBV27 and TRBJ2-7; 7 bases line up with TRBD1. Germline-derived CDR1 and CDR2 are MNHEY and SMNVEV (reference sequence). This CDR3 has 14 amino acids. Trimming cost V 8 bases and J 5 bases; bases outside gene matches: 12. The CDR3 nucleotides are TGTGCCAGCTATTCCCAGGGGGACGGGGACGAGCAGTACTTC. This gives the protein CASYSQGDGDEQYF.

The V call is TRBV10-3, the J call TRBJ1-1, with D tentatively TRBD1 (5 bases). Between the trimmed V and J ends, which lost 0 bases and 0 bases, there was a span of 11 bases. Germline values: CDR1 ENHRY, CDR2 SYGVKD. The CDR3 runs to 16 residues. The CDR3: CAISESQGEVNTEAFF. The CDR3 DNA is TGTGCCATCAGTGAGTCTCAGGGTGAGGTGAACACTGAAGCTTTCTTT.

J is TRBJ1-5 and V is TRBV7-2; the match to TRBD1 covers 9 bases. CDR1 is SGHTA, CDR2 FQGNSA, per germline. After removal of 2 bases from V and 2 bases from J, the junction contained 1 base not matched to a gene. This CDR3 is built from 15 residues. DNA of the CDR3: TGTGCCAGCAGCTTAAGGACAGGGGGCAATCAGCCCCAGCATTTT. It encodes CASSLRTGGNQPQHF.

The CDR3 sequence: CAWRHGSKAGELFF. DNA for the CDR3: TGTGCCTGGAGACACGGGAGTAAGGCCGGGGAGCTGTTTTTT. The V and J genes are TRBV30 and TRBJ2-2, with D possibly being TRBD2 (6 bases). CDR3 length: 14 residues. Germline-derived CDR1 and CDR2 are GTSNPN and SVGIG (reference sequence). Deletions cut 3 bases from V and 6 bases from J, with 14 bases between.

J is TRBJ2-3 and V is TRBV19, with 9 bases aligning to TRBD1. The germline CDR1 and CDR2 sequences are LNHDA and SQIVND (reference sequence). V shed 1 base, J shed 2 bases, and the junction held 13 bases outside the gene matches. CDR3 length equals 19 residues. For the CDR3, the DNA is TGTGCCAGTAGTATAGGGGGTACAGGGGGCGCCCCCCCCACAGATACGCAGTATTTT. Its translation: CASSIGGTGGAPPTDTQYF.

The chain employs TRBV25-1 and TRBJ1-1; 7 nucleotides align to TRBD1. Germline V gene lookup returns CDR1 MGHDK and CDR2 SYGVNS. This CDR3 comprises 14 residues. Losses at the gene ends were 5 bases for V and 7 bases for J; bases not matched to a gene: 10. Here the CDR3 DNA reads TGTGCCAGCAGTCCCCCAGGGACAGTGCTTGAAGCTTTCTTT. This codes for CASSPPGTVLEAFF. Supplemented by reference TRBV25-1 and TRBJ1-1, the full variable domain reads EADIYQTPRYLVIGTGKKITLECSQTMGHDKMYWYQQDPGMELHLIHYSYGVNSTEKGDLSSESTVSRIRTEHFPLTLESARPSHTSQYLCASSPPGTVLEAFFGQGTRLTVV.

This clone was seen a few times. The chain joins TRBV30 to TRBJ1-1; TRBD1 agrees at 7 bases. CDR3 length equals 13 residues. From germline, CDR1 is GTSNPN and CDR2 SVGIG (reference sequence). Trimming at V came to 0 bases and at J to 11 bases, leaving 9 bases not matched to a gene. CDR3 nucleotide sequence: TGTGCCTGGAGTGTACTAGGGGGCAAAACGGCTTTCTTT. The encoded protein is CAWSVLGGKTAFF.

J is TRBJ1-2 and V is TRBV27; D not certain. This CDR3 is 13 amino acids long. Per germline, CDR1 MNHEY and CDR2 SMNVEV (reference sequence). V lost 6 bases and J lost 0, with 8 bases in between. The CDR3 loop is CASRPSSNYGYTF. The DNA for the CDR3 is TGTGCCAGCAGGCCCAGTTCTAACTATGGCTACACCTTC.